This T cell receptor beta chain was profiled in a study of T cell responses to AZD1222 COVID-19 vaccine. Findings and limits, study-wide: With dominance at 160-218 and 743-854, vaccine-associated CD4 TCRs spanned spike.

Of note for this clone: Its antigen remains unknown.

Trimming stripped 6 bases from V and 7 bases from J, with 22 bases between. Per germline, CDR1 MDHEN and CDR2 SYDVKM. This CDR3 spans 16 amino acids. The protocol was immunoSEQ multiplex PCR, while the TCRdb copy is restricted to in-frame clones and leaves out a portion. The repertoire holds 150,000 or so clones, with about nine tenths as singletons. Sequences were derived from peripheral blood, sampled on day 0 of AZD1222 vaccination. The chain links TRBV28 to TRBJ2-1; D assignment may be TRBD1 or TRBD2 (7 bases each). This clonotype was obtained from an adult in good health. The CDR3 DNA sequence: TGTGCCAGCAGGCCCAGGGGGGCGGGAGTGGGGAATGAGCAGTTCTTC. This gives the protein CASRPRGAGVGNEQFF.